The 19 T cell receptor beta chains in this list originate from one sample, sequenced in a study of cytomegalovirus exposure and HLA in healthy donors. The PCR ran on 60 Vbeta and 13 Jbeta primers. The repertoire was sequenced with immunoSEQ multiplex PCR; TCRdb's copy has only in-frame clones and lacks some. This sample has over 150,000 clones, with approximately 72% found just once. Sequenced input: PBMCs. The receptors were gathered from a man aged 18 to 35 in good health and CMV-seronegative.

The chain employs TRBV9 and TRBJ1-5; D perhaps matches TRBD1 (6 bases). Between the trimmed V and J ends, which lost 2 bases and 7 bases, there was a span of 16 bases. The CDR3 covers 15 residues. Germline V gene lookup returns CDR1 SGDLS and CDR2 YYNGEE. This chain's CDR3 is CASSVSLDQGQPQHF. CDR3 DNA sequence: TGTGCCAGCAGCGTCTCCCTGGACCAGGGGCAGCCCCAGCATTTT.

The rearrangement uses TRBV6-5 and TRBJ1-1; maybe TRBD1 (6 bases). The germline V gene encodes CDR1 MNHEY and CDR2 SVGAGI. V gave up 2 bases and J gave up 7 bases, with 14 bases separating them. The CDR3 is made up of 14 amino acids. CDR3 DNA: TGTGCCAGCAGTTACCCAGACAGGCTGGGTGAAGCTTTCTTT. This translates into CASSYPDRLGEAFF.

This chain joins TRBV4-1 and TRBJ1-6; 11 nucleotides line up with TRBD1. This CDR3 has 16 amino acids. Germline CDR1 and CDR2: MGHRA and YSYEKL. V trimming: 4 bases; J trimming: 6 bases; junction bases outside the gene matches: 5. The DNA of the CDR3 is TGCGCCAGCAGCCCCGGACAGGGGGCGGGTAATTCACCCCTCCACTTT. This translates into CASSPGQGAGNSPLHF.

The CDR3 DNA reads TGTGCCAGCAGCTTGGGACTCGCCGGCGCCGGGGAGCTGTTTTTT. It codes for CASSLGLAGAGELFF. This chain connects TRBV7-2 to TRBJ2-2, with TRBD2 as a possible D gene (6 bases). Germline CDR1 and CDR2: SGHTA and FQGNSA. This CDR3 is built from 15 residues. V dropped 3 bases and J dropped 6 bases, with 14 bases sitting between them.

This clone was seen just once. The chain is built from TRBV4-3 and TRBJ2-2; 7 nucleotides align to TRBD1. Germline V CDR1 and CDR2: LGHNA, YSLEER. The CDR3 has 15 residues. Losses at the gene ends were 4 bases for V and 6 bases for J; bases not matched to a gene: 8. The CDR3 spells CASSPDRDIPGELFF. The CDR3 DNA reads TGCGCCAGCAGCCCCGACAGGGATATCCCCGGGGAGCTGTTTTTT.

The rearrangement links TRBV5-5 to TRBJ1-3; no definite D call. The germline V gene has CDR1 SGHKS and CDR2 YYEKEE (reference sequence). Deletions cut 1 base from V and 3 bases from J, with 11 bases between. The CDR3 loop spans 15 amino acids. The CDR3 coding sequence is TGTGCCAGCAGCTTGTTTGTCGGGTATGGAAACACCATATATTTT. It codes for CASSLFVGYGNTIYF.

The chain couples TRBV28 to TRBJ1-5, with a weak D call TRBD1 (5 bases). In germline, CDR1 is MDHEN, CDR2 SYDVKM. The CDR3 contains 15 residues. V dropped 5 bases and J dropped 9 bases, with 20 bases sitting between them. The CDR3 DNA reads as TGTGCCAGCAGTAAACGGGAAATCGGGGGGACGCCCCAGCATTTT. Protein product: CASSKREIGGTPQHF.

The rearrangement links TRBV10-3 to TRBJ1-1; D remains ambiguous. The CDR3 loop spans 15 amino acids. Germline CDR1 ENHRY, CDR2 SYGVKD. Trimming shortened V by 3 bases and J by 1 base, and 12 bases separated the two germline ends. Here the CDR3 reads CAISDKGAENTEAFF. As DNA, the CDR3 is TGTGCCATCAGTGATAAGGGAGCAGAGAACACTGAAGCTTTCTTT.

In this sample, this clone turned up a few times. The chain employs TRBV27 and TRBJ1-1; D is unclear. The length of the CDR3 is 16 residues. Trimming cost V 3 bases and J 5 bases, with 19 bases left between them. The germline CDR1 and CDR2 sequences are MNHEY and SMNVEV (reference sequence). The CDR3 DNA reads as TGTGCCAGCAGTTTCCTCGGGGTTGTTAAAGGGACTGAAGCTTTCTTT. Amino acid sequence: CASSFLGVVKGTEAFF.

CDR3 loop: CASSYVVLRGEETQYF. Here the CDR3 DNA reads TGTGCCAGCAGCTACGTGGTGCTCAGGGGAGAAGAGACCCAGTACTTC. The V call is TRBV5-6, the J call TRBJ2-5, with a possible D match to TRBD1 (6 bases). The length of the CDR3 is 16 residues. V gave up 3 bases and J gave up 3 bases, with 18 bases separating them. CDR1 and CDR2 from the germline V gene are SGHDT and YYEEEE.

This sequence joins TRBV27 and TRBJ1-1, with D perhaps matching TRBD1 (5 bases). Trimming pared 4 bases from V and 2 bases from J, leaving 20 bases between. The CDR3 loop spans 17 amino acids. The germline CDR1 and CDR2 sequences are MNHEY and SMNVEV (reference sequence). The CDR3: CASSSHRTSNSNTEAFF. As DNA, the CDR3 is TGTGCCAGCAGTTCCCATAGGACAAGCAATTCAAACACTGAAGCTTTCTTT.

This clone is a singleton in its sample. This rearrangement joins TRBV7-9 to TRBJ1-1; unclear D gene. CDR1 and CDR2 from the germline V gene are SEHNR and FQNEAQ (reference sequence). The CDR3 contains 11 residues. V lost 5 bases to trimming and J lost 8 bases, with 9 bases between them. The CDR3 region has the DNA TGTGCCAGCAGCCCGGGGTCGGAAGCTTTCTTT. Protein product: CASSPGSEAFF. The whole variable domain, remainder taken from reference TRBV7-9 and TRBJ1-1, is DTGVSQNPRHKITKRGQNVTFRCDPISEHNRLYWYRQTLGQGPEFLTYFQNEAQLEKSRLLSDRFSAERPKGSFSTLEIQRTEQGDSAMYLCASSPGSEAFFGQGTRLTVV.

The CDR3 bases are TGCGCCAGCAGTCAATTAGGGGTTAGGGGGAACACTGAAGCTTTCTTT. It codes for CASSQLGVRGNTEAFF. This chain links TRBV23-1 with TRBJ1-1; the D gene is possibly TRBD1 (5 bases). TRBV23-1 is an open reading frame, and its role is uncertain. Trimming took off 1 base at V and 1 base at J, with 13 bases between the two ends. This CDR3 has 16 amino acids.

This chain links TRBV5-1 with TRBJ2-3, with 12 positions matching TRBD2. V lost 4 bases and J lost 5; bases outside the gene matches: 8. Germline loops: CDR1 SGHRS, CDR2 YFSETQ. CDR3 length: 16 residues. The CDR3: CASSLPSGGVEDTQYF. The CDR3 DNA reads as TGCGCCAGCAGCCTGCCTAGCGGGGGGGTGGAAGATACGCAGTATTTT.

V and J are TRBV5-1 and TRBJ2-1; 14 positions agree with TRBD2. Trimming at V came to 4 bases and at J to 4 bases, leaving 4 bases not matched to a gene. The CDR3 is made up of 16 amino acids. Looked up from germline, CDR1 is SGHRS and CDR2 is YFSETQ. The CDR3 sequence is CASSPRTSGGYNEQFF. CDR3 DNA sequence: TGCGCCAGCAGCCCCCGGACTAGCGGGGGGTACAATGAGCAGTTCTTC.

The V gene is TRBV7-9, the J gene TRBJ2-1; tentatively, D is TRBD1 (6 bases). This CDR3 has 15 residues. Trimming left V 3 bases short and J 4 bases short, with 13 bases between. The germline V gene has CDR1 SEHNR and CDR2 FQNEAQ (reference sequence). CDR3 amino acids: CASSFLQGPYNEQFF. The CDR3 nucleotides read TGTGCCAGCAGCTTTCTACAGGGTCCTTACAATGAGCAGTTCTTC.

Turning to this clone: Germline is not matched at one junction end, which may reflect a read error. The V gene is TRBV7-7, the J gene TRBJ2-7, with 11 positions matching TRBD1. CDR1 is SSHAT, CDR2 FNYEAQ, per germline (reference sequence). There are 15 residues in the CDR3. The CDR3 DNA follows: TGTGCTAGCAGCTTAGGACAGGGGGCCACCTACGAGCAGTACTTC. It encodes CASSLGQGATYEQYF.

CDR3: CASSSTRGYQPQHF. CDR3 nucleotide sequence: TGTGCCAGCAGTTCGACAAGGGGGTATCAGCCCCAGCATTTT. The genes are TRBV28 and TRBJ1-5, with D maybe TRBD1 (6 bases). From germline, CDR1 is MDHEN and CDR2 SYDVKM. Trimming took off 4 bases at V and 5 bases at J, with 12 bases between the two ends. The CDR3 is 14 amino acids.

The J gene is TRBJ2-3, the V gene TRBV5-1; the D gene is possibly TRBD1 (6 bases). CDR1 and CDR2 (germline): SGHRS, YFSETQ. CDR3 length: 15 amino acids. Trimming shortened V by 4 bases and J by 1 base, and 13 bases separated the two germline ends. The CDR3 is CASSGMTGGTDTQYF. Here the CDR3 DNA reads TGCGCCAGCAGCGGGATGACAGGCGGCACAGATACGCAGTATTTT.